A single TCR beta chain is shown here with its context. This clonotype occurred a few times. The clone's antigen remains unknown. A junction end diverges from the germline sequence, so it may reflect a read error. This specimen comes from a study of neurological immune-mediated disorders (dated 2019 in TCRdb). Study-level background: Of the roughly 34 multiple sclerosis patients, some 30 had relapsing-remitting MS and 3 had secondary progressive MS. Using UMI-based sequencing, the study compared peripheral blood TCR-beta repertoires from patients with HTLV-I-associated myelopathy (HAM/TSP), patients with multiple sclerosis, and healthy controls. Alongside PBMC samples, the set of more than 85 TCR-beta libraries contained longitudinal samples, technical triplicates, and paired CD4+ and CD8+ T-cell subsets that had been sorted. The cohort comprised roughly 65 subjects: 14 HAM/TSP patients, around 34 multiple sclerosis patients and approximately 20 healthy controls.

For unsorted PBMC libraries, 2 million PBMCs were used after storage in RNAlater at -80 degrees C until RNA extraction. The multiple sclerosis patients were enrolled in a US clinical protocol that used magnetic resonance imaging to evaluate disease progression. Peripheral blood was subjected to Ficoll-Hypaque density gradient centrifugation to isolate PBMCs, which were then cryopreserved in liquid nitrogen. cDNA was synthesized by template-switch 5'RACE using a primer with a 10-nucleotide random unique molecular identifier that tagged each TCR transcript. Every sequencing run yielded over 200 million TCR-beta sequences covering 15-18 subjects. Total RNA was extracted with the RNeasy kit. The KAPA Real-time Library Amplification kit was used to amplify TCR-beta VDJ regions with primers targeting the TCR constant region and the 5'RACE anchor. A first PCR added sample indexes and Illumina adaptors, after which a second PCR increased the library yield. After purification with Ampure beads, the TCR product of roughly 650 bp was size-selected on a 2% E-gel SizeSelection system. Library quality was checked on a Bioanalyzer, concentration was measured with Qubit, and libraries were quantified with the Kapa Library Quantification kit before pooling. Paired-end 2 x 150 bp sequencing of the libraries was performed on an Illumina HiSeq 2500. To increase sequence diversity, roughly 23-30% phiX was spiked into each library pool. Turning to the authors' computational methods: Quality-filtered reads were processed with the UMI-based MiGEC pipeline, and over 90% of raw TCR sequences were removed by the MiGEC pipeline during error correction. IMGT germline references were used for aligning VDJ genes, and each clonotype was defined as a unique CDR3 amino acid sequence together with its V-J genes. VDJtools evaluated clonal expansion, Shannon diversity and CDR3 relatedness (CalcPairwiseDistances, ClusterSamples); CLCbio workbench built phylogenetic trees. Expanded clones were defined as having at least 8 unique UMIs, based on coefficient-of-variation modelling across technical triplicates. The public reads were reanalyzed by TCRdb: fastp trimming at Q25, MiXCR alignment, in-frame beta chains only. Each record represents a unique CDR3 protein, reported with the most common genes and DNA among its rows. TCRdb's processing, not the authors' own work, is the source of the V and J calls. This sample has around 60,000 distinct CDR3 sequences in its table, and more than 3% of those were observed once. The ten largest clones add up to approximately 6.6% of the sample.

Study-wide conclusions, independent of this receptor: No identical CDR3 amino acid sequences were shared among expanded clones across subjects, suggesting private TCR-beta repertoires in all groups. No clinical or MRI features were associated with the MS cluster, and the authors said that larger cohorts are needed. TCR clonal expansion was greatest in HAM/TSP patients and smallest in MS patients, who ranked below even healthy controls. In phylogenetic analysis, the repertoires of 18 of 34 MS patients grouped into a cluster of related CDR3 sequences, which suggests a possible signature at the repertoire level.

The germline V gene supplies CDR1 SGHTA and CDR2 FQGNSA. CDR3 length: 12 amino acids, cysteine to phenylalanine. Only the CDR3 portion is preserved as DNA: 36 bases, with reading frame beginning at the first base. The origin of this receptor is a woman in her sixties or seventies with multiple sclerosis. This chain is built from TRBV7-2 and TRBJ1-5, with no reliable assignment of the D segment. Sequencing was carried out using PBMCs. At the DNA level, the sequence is TGTGCCAGCAGCTTAGGCAATAAGACCCAGAATTTT. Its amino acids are CASSLGNKTQNF.